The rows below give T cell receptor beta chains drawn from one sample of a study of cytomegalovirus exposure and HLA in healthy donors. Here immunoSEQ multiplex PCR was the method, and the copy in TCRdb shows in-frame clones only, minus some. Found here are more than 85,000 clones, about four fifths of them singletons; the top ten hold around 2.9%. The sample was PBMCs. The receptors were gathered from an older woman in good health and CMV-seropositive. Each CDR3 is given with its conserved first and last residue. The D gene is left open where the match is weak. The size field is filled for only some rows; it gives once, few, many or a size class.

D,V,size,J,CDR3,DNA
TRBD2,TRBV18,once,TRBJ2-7,CASSPRGREEQYF,TGTGCCAGCTCACCACGCGGGAGGGAGGAGCAGTACTTC
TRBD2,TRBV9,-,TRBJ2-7,CASSVGTSGYEQYF,TGTGCCAGCAGCGTTGGGACTAGCGGCTACGAGCAGTACTTC
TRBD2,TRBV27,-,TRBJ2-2,CASSSGLAGPGWGELFF,TGTGCCAGCAGTTCCGGACTAGCGGGCCCCGGGTGGGGGGAGCTGTTTTTT
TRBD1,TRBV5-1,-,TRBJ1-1,CASSQQGALNTEAFF,TGCGCCAGCAGCCAACAGGGGGCCTTGAACACTGAAGCTTTCTTT
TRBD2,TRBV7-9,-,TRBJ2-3,CASSSGLAGVTDTQYF,TGTGCCAGCAGCTCGGGACTAGCGGGTGTCACAGATACGCAGTATTTT
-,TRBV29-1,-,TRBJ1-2,CSALGTADSYGYTF,TGCAGCGCCCTCGGGACTGCTGATTCCTATGGCTACACCTTC
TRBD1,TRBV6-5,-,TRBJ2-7,CASSYSGQGVYEQYF,TGTGCCAGCAGTTATTCCGGACAGGGGGTCTACGAGCAGTACTTC
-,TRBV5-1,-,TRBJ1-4,CASSDPTLGDSEKLFF,TGCGCCAGCAGCGATCCGACATTAGGGGATAGTGAAAAACTGTTTTTT
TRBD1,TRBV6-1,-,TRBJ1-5,CASSGGLGTALGQPQHF,TGTGCCAGCAGTGGCGGGCTCGGGACAGCCCTCGGTCAGCCCCAGCATTTT
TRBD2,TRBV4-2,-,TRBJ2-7,CASSQEVTSGWDSYEQYF,TGTGCCAGCAGCCAAGAGGTTACTAGCGGTTGGGACTCCTACGAGCAGTACTTC
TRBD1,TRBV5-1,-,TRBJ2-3,CASSSRDSRTDTQYF,TGCGCCAGCAGCTCCCGGGACAGCCGCACAGATACGCAGTATTTT
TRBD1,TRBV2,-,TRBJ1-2,CASRWDSYGYTF,TGTGCCAGCAGGTGGGACAGCTATGGCTACACCTTC
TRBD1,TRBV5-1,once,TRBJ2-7,CASSPQTGIGYGEQYF,TGCGCCAGCAGCCCACAGACAGGGATAGGGTACGGCGAGCAGTACTTC
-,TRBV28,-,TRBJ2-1,CASRQGSHNEQFF,TGTGCCAGCAGACAGGGATCCCACAATGAGCAGTTCTTC
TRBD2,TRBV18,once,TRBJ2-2,CASSPTSAGELFF,TGTGCCAGCTCACCTACTAGCGCCGGGGAGCTGTTTTTT
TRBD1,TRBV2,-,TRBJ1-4,CASSEADRGQEKLFF,TGTGCCAGCAGTGAAGCGGACAGGGGGCAGGAAAAACTGTTTTTT
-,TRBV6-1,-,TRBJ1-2,CASSEVVGVEGYTF,TGTGCCAGCAGTGAAGTGGTTGGAGTAGAGGGCTACACCTTC
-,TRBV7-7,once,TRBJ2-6,CASSSSPGSTNVLTF,TGTGCCAGCAGCTCCTCCCCGGGGTCCACGAACGTCCTGACTTTC
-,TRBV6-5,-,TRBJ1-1,CASSYLTGLNTEAFF,TGTGCCAGCAGTTATTTGACAGGCTTGAACACTGAAGCTTTCTTT
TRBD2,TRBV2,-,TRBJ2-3,CASTLLGGTDTQYF,TGTGCCAGCACCCTACTCGGGGGGACAGATACGCAGTATTTT
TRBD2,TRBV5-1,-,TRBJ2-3,CASSLAGGRSDTQYF,TGCGCCAGCAGCTTGGCTGGCGGGAGATCAGATACGCAGTATTTT
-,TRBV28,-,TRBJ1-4,CASSLLSTATNEKLFF,TGTGCCAGCAGTTTATTATCGACAGCAACTAATGAAAAACTGTTTTTT
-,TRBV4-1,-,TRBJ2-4,CASSQDEGDIQYF,TGCGCCAGCAGCCAAGATGAGGGGGACATTCAGTACTTC
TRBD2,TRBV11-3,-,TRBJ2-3,CASSSGTSGAGEYF,TGTGCCAGCAGCTCCGGGACTAGCGGGGCCGGGGAGTATTTT
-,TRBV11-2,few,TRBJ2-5,CALKGGETQYF,TGTGCCTTAAAAGGAGGAGAGACCCAGTACTTC
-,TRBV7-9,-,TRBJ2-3,CASRKQGLFTDTQYF,TGTGCCAGCAGGAAACAAGGACTGTTCACAGATACGCAGTATTTT
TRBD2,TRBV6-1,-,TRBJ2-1,CASSGASGWSYNEQFF,TGTGCCAGCAGTGGCGCTAGCGGATGGTCCTACAATGAGCAGTTCTTC